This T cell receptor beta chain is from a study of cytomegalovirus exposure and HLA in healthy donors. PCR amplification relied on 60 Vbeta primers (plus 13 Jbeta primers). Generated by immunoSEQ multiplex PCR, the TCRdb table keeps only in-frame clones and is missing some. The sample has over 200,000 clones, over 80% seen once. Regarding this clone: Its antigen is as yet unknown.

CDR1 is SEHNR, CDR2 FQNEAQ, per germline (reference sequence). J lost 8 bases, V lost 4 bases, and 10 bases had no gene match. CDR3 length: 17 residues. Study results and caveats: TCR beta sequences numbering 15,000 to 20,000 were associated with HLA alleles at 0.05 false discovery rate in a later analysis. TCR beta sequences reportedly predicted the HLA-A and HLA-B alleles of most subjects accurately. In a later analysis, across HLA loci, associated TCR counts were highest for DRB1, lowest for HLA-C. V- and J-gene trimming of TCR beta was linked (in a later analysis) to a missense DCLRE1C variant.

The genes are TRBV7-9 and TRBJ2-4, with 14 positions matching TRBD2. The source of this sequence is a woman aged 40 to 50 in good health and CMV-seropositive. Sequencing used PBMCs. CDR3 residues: CASSSRVATSGGDIQYF. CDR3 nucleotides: TGTGCCAGCAGCTCCAGAGTGGCGACTAGCGGGGGGGACATTCAGTACTTC.